A selection of T cell receptor beta chains follows, all from one sample in a study of T cells in Graves' hyperthyroidism and ophthalmopathy. From the multiplex PCR reads, TCRdb called clonotypes with MiXCR, one entry per CDR3 protein. The table lists approximately 430,000 distinct CDR3 sequences, under 15% of them singletons. The sample taken for sequencing was blood. The source is a man between 18 and 29 years old with Graves' ophthalmopathy. Each CDR3 is given with its conserved first and last residue. The D gene is left open where the match is weak. A clone size is listed for some rows: how often the clone was seen (once, few, many), or a class if it is expanded.

length: 15; size: many; J: TRBJ2-7; V: TRBV6-1; D: .; DNA: TGTGCCAGCAGTACCCTGACTAGATGGTTCCACGAGCAGTACTTC; CDR3: CASSTLTRWFHEQYF
length: 18; size: few; J: TRBJ1-6; V: TRBV27; D: TRBD1; DNA: TGTGCCAGCAGTTTATCTCGGGGACAGGGGGTGTATAATTCACCCCTCCACTTT; CDR3: CASSLSRGQGVYNSPLHF
length: 13; size: many; J: TRBJ1-1; V: TRBV29-1; D: TRBD1; DNA: TGCAGCGTCGCAGACAGGGACGGGGCTGAAGCTTTCTTT; CDR3: CSVADRDGAEAFF
length: 15; size: few; J: TRBJ1-4; V: TRBV20-1; D: .; DNA: TGCAGTGCTAGAGACGAGGGAGCAACTAATGAAAAACTGTTTTTT; CDR3: CSARDEGATNEKLFF
length: 15; size: many; J: TRBJ1-1; V: TRBV20-1; D: .; DNA: TGCAGTGCTATAGACCCGAGGGCTGGGTACACTGAAGCTTTCTTT; CDR3: CSAIDPRAGYTEAFF
length: 15; size: many; J: TRBJ2-5; V: TRBV6-1; D: .; DNA: TGTGCCAGCAGTGAAAACGTACACGTACAAGAGACCCAGTACTTC; CDR3: CASSENVHVQETQYF
length: 16; size: .; J: TRBJ1-5; V: TRBV27; D: .; DNA: TGTGCCAGCAGTCCCCAACAGGGAGGCTCATGGAAGCCCCAGCATTTT; CDR3: CASSPQQGGSWKPQHF
length: 16; size: many; J: TRBJ2-5; V: TRBV10-1; D: TRBD2; DNA: TGCGCCAGCAGTGAGTCGAGGGGGACTAGCGGGGAGACCCAGTACTTC; CDR3: CASSESRGTSGETQYF
length: 13; size: many; J: TRBJ2-7; V: TRBV11-2; D: .; DNA: TGTGCCAGCAGCCCCCCTGCTAAGGACGAGCAGTACTTC; CDR3: CASSPPAKDEQYF
length: 14; size: .; J: TRBJ1-2; V: TRBV28; D: TRBD1; DNA: TGTGCCAGCAGGTACAGGGGATTGGGCTATGGCTACACCTTC; CDR3: CASRYRGLGYGYTF
length: 13; size: .; J: TRBJ2-3; V: TRBV4-2; D: .; DNA: TGTGCCAGCAGCCAAGCAACGCAGAGTACGCAGTATTTT; CDR3: CASSQATQSTQYF
length: 16; size: many; J: TRBJ2-3; V: TRBV24-1; D: TRBD2; DNA: TGTGCCACCAGTGATTGGTCTAGCGGGGGCACAGATACGCAGTATTTT; CDR3: CATSDWSSGGTDTQYF
length: 13; size: many; J: TRBJ1-2; V: TRBV5-4; D: TRBD1; DNA: TGTGCCAGCACCCAGGGGGCATCCTATGGCTACACCTTC; CDR3: CASTQGASYGYTF
length: 14; size: many; J: TRBJ2-3; V: TRBV7-8; D: .; DNA: TGTGCCAGCAGCTTAGCTACAGGAACAGATACGCAGTATTTT; CDR3: CASSLATGTDTQYF
length: 14; size: few; J: TRBJ1-2; V: TRBV11-3; D: .; DNA: TGTGCCAGCAGCTTATCTTCTGCTAACTATGGCTACACCTTC; CDR3: CASSLSSANYGYTF
length: 13; size: many; J: TRBJ1-2; V: TRBV12-3/TRBV12-4; D: TRBD1; DNA: TGTGCCAGCAGTTTCTTTGGAGGGGGCAGCTACACCTTC; CDR3: CASSFFGGGSYTF
length: 15; size: .; J: TRBJ2-7; V: TRBV10-2; D: .; DNA: TGCGCCAGCAGTGAAGGGGTTTCCTTCTCCTACGAGCAGTACTTC; CDR3: CASSEGVSFSYEQYF
length: 16; size: many; J: TRBJ1-1; V: TRBV27; D: .; DNA: TGTGCCAGCAGTTACCGGGACGGCGGGATGAACACTGAAGCTTTCTTT; CDR3: CASSYRDGGMNTEAFF
length: 16; size: many; J: TRBJ1-2; V: TRBV7-9; D: .; DNA: TGTGCCAGCAGCCCCCAGGGAGTCCCCCGATCGTATGGCTACACCTTC; CDR3: CASSPQGVPRSYGYTF
length: 14; size: many; J: TRBJ2-7; V: TRBV20-1; D: .; DNA: TGCAGTGCTAGAGATTGGTCGGCAGGACACGAGCAGTACTTC; CDR3: CSARDWSAGHEQYF
length: 16; size: many; J: TRBJ2-3; V: TRBV5-1; D: TRBD2; DNA: TGCGCCAGCAGCTTGGGGACTAGCGCCCTCGCAGATACGCAGTATTTT; CDR3: CASSLGTSALADTQYF
length: 14; size: .; J: TRBJ2-5; V: TRBV20-1; D: .; DNA: TGCAGTGCTATAATCACGGAAATCCAAGAGACCCAGTACTTC; CDR3: CSAIITEIQETQYF
length: 14; size: once; J: TRBJ2-7; V: TRBV28; D: TRBD2; DNA: TGTGCCAGCAGGGGGGGACTAGGGGCGGGCGAGCAGTACTTC; CDR3: CASRGGLGAGEQYF
length: 15; size: few; J: TRBJ2-3; V: TRBV11-2; D: .; DNA: TGTGCCAGCAGCTTGGGGGGGACGGGACAGATTTACCAGTATTTT; CDR3: CASSLGGTGQIYQYF
length: 15; size: many; J: TRBJ2-1; V: TRBV24-1; D: TRBD1; DNA: TGTGCCACCAGTGGTTCGGGACAGGGGAAGTATGAGCAGTTCTTC; CDR3: CATSGSGQGKYEQFF
length: 14; size: few; J: TRBJ2-3; V: TRBV5-4; D: .; DNA: TGTGCCAGCAGCTTGGGGGTCCCTGGAGATACGCAGTATTTT; CDR3: CASSLGVPGDTQYF
length: 13; size: many; J: TRBJ1-1; V: TRBV27; D: .; DNA: TGTGCCAGCACGACGGTGGGGTACACTGAAGCTTTCTTT; CDR3: CASTTVGYTEAFF
length: 16; size: few; J: TRBJ2-1; V: TRBV4-1; D: TRBD1; DNA: TGCGCCAGCAGCCAGGGAAACAGGGGGGCCTACAATGAGCAGTTCTTC; CDR3: CASSQGNRGAYNEQFF
length: 14; size: many; J: TRBJ2-3; V: TRBV20-1; D: TRBD2; DNA: TGCAGTGCTATTAGCGGGAGGAGTGCAGATACGCAGTATTTT; CDR3: CSAISGRSADTQYF
length: 13; size: many; J: TRBJ1-6; V: TRBV20-1; D: .; DNA: TGCAGTGCAAAGGACCCATTTGATTCACCCCTCCACTTT; CDR3: CSAKDPFDSPLHF
length: 13; size: few; J: TRBJ2-7; V: TRBV18; D: .; DNA: TGTGCCAGCTCACCACGGGCGGGCTACGAGCAGTACTTC; CDR3: CASSPRAGYEQYF
length: 14; size: many; J: TRBJ1-5; V: TRBV11-3; D: .; DNA: TGTGCCAGCAGCTTATCCGGGCGCAATCAGCCCCAGCATTTT; CDR3: CASSLSGRNQPQHF
length: 17; size: .; J: TRBJ2-2; V: TRBV14; D: TRBD1; DNA: TGTGCCAGCAGCCACCAATTACAGGGGAATTACACCGGGGAGCTGTTTTTT; CDR3: CASSHQLQGNYTGELFF
length: 16; size: .; J: TRBJ2-1; V: TRBV20-1; D: TRBD2; DNA: TGCAGTGCTAGGGACACTAGCGGGAGCTCCTACAATGAGCAGTTCTTC; CDR3: CSARDTSGSSYNEQFF
length: 15; size: many; J: TRBJ2-1; V: TRBV7-3; D: TRBD2; DNA: TGTGCCAGCAGCTTATCTGGACTAGCGGGTGATGAGCAGTTCTTC; CDR3: CASSLSGLAGDEQFF
length: 14; size: many; J: TRBJ1-1; V: TRBV20-1; D: .; DNA: TGCAGTGCTAGAGGTCAGTTAATGAACACTGAAGCTTTCTTT; CDR3: CSARGQLMNTEAFF
length: 19; size: many; J: TRBJ1-6; V: TRBV6-5; D: .; DNA: TGTGCCAGCAGTTACTCGGGAGGGGATGGGTTTGGTAGTAATTCACCCCTCCACTTT; CDR3: CASSYSGGDGFGSNSPLHF
length: 11; size: many; J: TRBJ1-2; V: TRBV2; D: .; DNA: TGTGCCAGCAGTGATAGGGGTGGCTACACCTTC; CDR3: CASSDRGGYTF
length: 15; size: few; J: TRBJ1-6; V: TRBV7-9; D: .; DNA: TGTGCCAGCGGCTTGGAGAGCTCCTATAATTCACCCCTCCACTTT; CDR3: CASGLESSYNSPLHF
length: 17; size: many; J: TRBJ2-3; V: TRBV7-6; D: .; DNA: TGTGCCAGCAGTCGACTGCAATCTAGACTAATCACAGATACGCAGTATTTT; CDR3: CASSRLQSRLITDTQYF
length: 17; size: .; J: TRBJ2-3; V: TRBV9; D: TRBD2; DNA: TGTGCCAGCAGCGGAAGCGGGGATACATACCGCACAGATACGCAGTATTTT; CDR3: CASSGSGDTYRTDTQYF